The rows below give T cell receptor beta chains drawn from one sample of a study of long-term antiretroviral therapy in people with HIV. Repertoires were generated with immunoSEQ multiplex PCR, while TCRdb's copy carries only in-frame clones and drops some. The table records 20,000 to 25,000 clones, about nine tenths of them present only once. The input for sequencing was unsorted PBMCs, taken 0.2 years before starting antiretroviral therapy. These receptors originate from a young man with HIV. The CDR3 runs from the conserved cysteine through the conserved F or W. D genes are given only for firm matches. Clone size is not always given. Where it is, it says once, few, many or a class for expanded clones.

v_gene: TRBV7-2
j_gene: TRBJ1-1
abundance: .
d_gene: .
CDR3nt: TGTGCCAGCGCCCCCGGGGAAGCTTTCTTT
CDR3aa: CASAPGEAFF

v_gene: TRBV9
j_gene: TRBJ2-7
abundance: .
d_gene: TRBD1
CDR3nt: TGTGCCAGCAGCCCCCCCGGACAGGGGGATGAGGAGCAGTACTTC
CDR3aa: CASSPPGQGDEEQYF

v_gene: TRBV4-1
j_gene: TRBJ2-7
abundance: .
d_gene: TRBD2
CDR3nt: TGCGCCAGCAGCCTCCTCGGGGGGGACGGCTCCTACGAGCAGTACTTC
CDR3aa: CASSLLGGDGSYEQYF

v_gene: TRBV28
j_gene: TRBJ1-1
abundance: once
d_gene: TRBD1
CDR3nt: TGTGCCAGCAGAGCCCAGGGGGCGAGGAACACTGAAGCTTTCTTT
CDR3aa: CASRAQGARNTEAFF

v_gene: TRBV19
j_gene: TRBJ1-2
abundance: .
d_gene: .
CDR3nt: TGTGCCAGTAGTATAGGGCGAGGGACCGGGAGTGGCTACACCTTC
CDR3aa: CASSIGRGTGSGYTF

v_gene: TRBV13
j_gene: TRBJ2-1
abundance: .
d_gene: .
CDR3nt: TGTGCCAGCACCCGTTCCCAGGGCTCCTACAATGAGCAGTTCTTC
CDR3aa: CASTRSQGSYNEQFF

v_gene: TRBV12-5
j_gene: TRBJ2-5
abundance: .
d_gene: TRBD1
CDR3nt: TGTGCTAGTGGTCTCCTTCCGAGGGGGCGACAAGAGACCCAGTACTTC
CDR3aa: CASGLLPRGRQETQYF

v_gene: TRBV11-2
j_gene: TRBJ2-1
abundance: .
d_gene: TRBD2
CDR3nt: TGTGCCAGCAGCCCCTTCAGCGGGGGGGGAGGGAATGAGCAGTTCTTC
CDR3aa: CASSPFSGGGGNEQFF

v_gene: TRBV19
j_gene: TRBJ2-7
abundance: .
d_gene: TRBD2
CDR3nt: TGTGCCAGTAGTATGGGACTAGATGAGTACGAGCAGTACTTC
CDR3aa: CASSMGLDEYEQYF

v_gene: TRBV6-1
j_gene: TRBJ2-1
abundance: .
d_gene: .
CDR3nt: TGTGCCAGCACCTTACAAAGTTGGGGCGATGAGCAGTTCTTC
CDR3aa: CASTLQSWGDEQFF

v_gene: TRBV6-1
j_gene: TRBJ1-4
abundance: .
d_gene: .
CDR3nt: TGTGCCAGCAGTGTGGGGCCGCTGGTACGGGAAAAACTGTTTTTT
CDR3aa: CASSVGPLVREKLFF

v_gene: TRBV7-2
j_gene: TRBJ2-7
abundance: .
d_gene: .
CDR3nt: TGTGCCAGCAGCTGGGGAGAGCGGTACGAGCAGTACTTC
CDR3aa: CASSWGERYEQYF

v_gene: TRBV4-1
j_gene: TRBJ1-5
abundance: once
d_gene: .
CDR3nt: TGCGCCAGCAGCCCGAAAAGGACGGGTTCGAATCAGCCCCAGCATTTT
CDR3aa: CASSPKRTGSNQPQHF

v_gene: TRBV15
j_gene: TRBJ1-5
abundance: .
d_gene: TRBD1
CDR3nt: TGTGCCACCAGCAGAGATAGGGGGCTAAATCAGCCCCAGCATTTT
CDR3aa: CATSRDRGLNQPQHF

v_gene: TRBV6-6
j_gene: TRBJ2-7
abundance: .
d_gene: .
CDR3nt: TGTGCCAGCAGCCCGACGGGGTCCTCCTACGAGCAGTACTTC
CDR3aa: CASSPTGSSYEQYF

v_gene: TRBV7-3
j_gene: TRBJ2-5
abundance: .
d_gene: .
CDR3nt: TGTGCCAGCAGCTATTATCCGTACCAAGAGACCCAGTACTTC
CDR3aa: CASSYYPYQETQYF

v_gene: TRBV12-2
j_gene: TRBJ2-6
abundance: .
d_gene: .
CDR3nt: TGTGCAAGTCGCTTATTGGGAACAGATTCTTCTGGGGCCAACGTCCTGACTTTC
CDR3aa: CASRLLGTDSSGANVLTF

v_gene: TRBV9
j_gene: TRBJ1-6
abundance: .
d_gene: TRBD1
CDR3nt: TGTGCCAGCAGCGTAGGGGACAGAAATTCACCCCTCCACTTT
CDR3aa: CASSVGDRNSPLHF

v_gene: TRBV9
j_gene: TRBJ1-2
abundance: .
d_gene: .
CDR3nt: TGTGCCAGCAGCCCCCCCGGGGGGGCTGGGGGCTACACCTTC
CDR3aa: CASSPPGGAGGYTF

v_gene: TRBV5-5
j_gene: TRBJ1-2
abundance: .
d_gene: .
CDR3nt: TGTGCCAGCAGCTTTGCAGGCCCGAACTATGGCTACACCTTC
CDR3aa: CASSFAGPNYGYTF

v_gene: TRBV25-1
j_gene: TRBJ2-2
abundance: .
d_gene: .
CDR3nt: TGTGCCAGCAGTGATACCGGGGAGCTGTTTTTT
CDR3aa: CASSDTGELFF

v_gene: TRBV13
j_gene: TRBJ1-1
abundance: .
d_gene: .
CDR3nt: TGTGCCAGCAGCTCTTCGGGAAACACTGAAGCTTTCTTT
CDR3aa: CASSSSGNTEAFF

v_gene: TRBV9
j_gene: TRBJ1-3
abundance: .
d_gene: .
CDR3nt: TGTGCCAGCAGCGTAGAGGAGGGGACCATATATTTT
CDR3aa: CASSVEEGTIYF

v_gene: TRBV5-6
j_gene: TRBJ2-7
abundance: .
d_gene: .
CDR3nt: TGTGCCAGCAGCTTGAACAGCTACTCCTACGAGCAGTACTTC
CDR3aa: CASSLNSYSYEQYF

v_gene: TRBV7-8
j_gene: TRBJ2-2
abundance: few
d_gene: .
CDR3nt: TGTGCCAGCAGACTTGAGGAGGAGCTGTTTTTT
CDR3aa: CASRLEEELFF

v_gene: TRBV30
j_gene: TRBJ1-1
abundance: once
d_gene: TRBD1
CDR3nt: TGTGCCTGGGACAGGGGAACTGAAGCTTTCTTT
CDR3aa: CAWDRGTEAFF

v_gene: TRBV14
j_gene: TRBJ2-7
abundance: .
d_gene: TRBD1
CDR3nt: TGTGCCAGCAGCCGAGTGACAGGGGACGAGCAGTACTTC
CDR3aa: CASSRVTGDEQYF

v_gene: TRBV7-6
j_gene: TRBJ1-1
abundance: .
d_gene: TRBD1
CDR3nt: TGTGCCAGCAGCGCCGGGACAGGCGACTCAGCTTTCTTT
CDR3aa: CASSAGTGDSAFF

v_gene: TRBV6-6
j_gene: TRBJ1-5
abundance: .
d_gene: TRBD1
CDR3nt: TGTGCCAGCGTTCGGGACAGCTATCAGCCCCAGCATTTT
CDR3aa: CASVRDSYQPQHF

v_gene: TRBV5-4
j_gene: TRBJ1-2
abundance: .
d_gene: .
CDR3nt: TGTGCCAGCAGCCCCCTCCCGTTGACAGGAATGAACTATGGCTACACCTTC
CDR3aa: CASSPLPLTGMNYGYTF

v_gene: TRBV29-1
j_gene: TRBJ2-5
abundance: .
d_gene: .
CDR3nt: TGCAGCGTTGAAGGGGTGACAGAACAAGAGACCCAGTACTTC
CDR3aa: CSVEGVTEQETQYF

v_gene: TRBV7-7
j_gene: TRBJ2-7
abundance: .
d_gene: .
CDR3nt: TGTGCTAGCAGCTTACTCGGTTTCCCCTACGAGCAGTACTTC
CDR3aa: CASSLLGFPYEQYF

v_gene: TRBV21-1
j_gene: TRBJ1-2
abundance: .
d_gene: .
CDR3nt: TGTGCCAGCATGAGAGGGGTCCCTTGGGGCTACACCTTC
CDR3aa: CASMRGVPWGYTF

v_gene: TRBV27
j_gene: TRBJ2-2
abundance: once
d_gene: .
CDR3nt: TGTGCCAGCAGTTTATCAGTCTGGACAGCCGAGTACGCCGGGGAGCTGTTTTTT
CDR3aa: CASSLSVWTAEYAGELFF

v_gene: TRBV12-5
j_gene: TRBJ2-1
abundance: .
d_gene: .
CDR3nt: TGTGCTAGTGGGTATCCACAGGCGGCTTGGTTTGAGCAGTTCTTC
CDR3aa: CASGYPQAAWFEQFF

v_gene: TRBV7-6
j_gene: TRBJ2-5
abundance: .
d_gene: .
CDR3nt: TGTGCCAGCAGTTCCACGGAGACCCAGTACTTC
CDR3aa: CASSSTETQYF

v_gene: TRBV10-3
j_gene: TRBJ1-6
abundance: .
d_gene: .
CDR3nt: TGTGCCATCCAGGAGCTTGGGCCCCTCCACTTT
CDR3aa: CAIQELGPLHF

v_gene: TRBV6-5
j_gene: TRBJ1-1
abundance: .
d_gene: .
CDR3nt: TGTGCCAGCAGCCGCAGGCAGGGAGGGTGGACTGAAGCTTTCTTT
CDR3aa: CASSRRQGGWTEAFF

v_gene: TRBV13
j_gene: TRBJ2-1
abundance: .
d_gene: TRBD1
CDR3nt: TGTGCCAGCAGCCACGGACAGGGTAGGAATGAGCAGTTCTTC
CDR3aa: CASSHGQGRNEQFF

v_gene: TRBV7-2
j_gene: TRBJ1-2
abundance: once
d_gene: TRBD1
CDR3nt: TGTGCCAGCAGCTTAGTGGAGGGGGCGAACTATGGCTACACCTTC
CDR3aa: CASSLVEGANYGYTF

v_gene: TRBV15
j_gene: TRBJ2-7
abundance: .
d_gene: .
CDR3nt: TGTGCCACCAGCGGAGGGATCGGAGCGTACGAGCAGTACTTC
CDR3aa: CATSGGIGAYEQYF

v_gene: TRBV27
j_gene: TRBJ1-1
abundance: .
d_gene: .
CDR3nt: TGTGCCAGCAGTCCCTCGGGGGGGCCACGTGAAGCTTTCTTT
CDR3aa: CASSPSGGPREAFF

v_gene: TRBV10-3
j_gene: TRBJ1-3
abundance: .
d_gene: TRBD1
CDR3nt: TGTGCCATCAGTGGGGACAGCCCCCGCTCTGGAAACACCATATATTTT
CDR3aa: CAISGDSPRSGNTIYF

v_gene: TRBV13
j_gene: TRBJ2-1
abundance: .
d_gene: .
CDR3nt: TGTGCCAGCAGCTTATCCAGGGGTGCCAATGAGCAGTTCTTC
CDR3aa: CASSLSRGANEQFF

v_gene: TRBV5-8
j_gene: TRBJ2-3
abundance: .
d_gene: .
CDR3nt: TGTGCCAGCAGCCCACTATCGGGCAGGGTTGTAGATACGCAGTATTTT
CDR3aa: CASSPLSGRVVDTQYF

v_gene: TRBV7-9
j_gene: TRBJ1-2
abundance: few
d_gene: .
CDR3nt: TGTGCCAGCAGCTCTCTCCCGGGTGCAGGCGACTATGGCTACACCTTC
CDR3aa: CASSSLPGAGDYGYTF

v_gene: TRBV10-3
j_gene: TRBJ2-3
abundance: once
d_gene: .
CDR3nt: TGTGCCTTCCGCGACGAGGGGATGACAGATACGCAGTATTTT
CDR3aa: CAFRDEGMTDTQYF

v_gene: TRBV28
j_gene: TRBJ2-1
abundance: .
d_gene: TRBD2
CDR3nt: TGTGCCAGCAGGCCTAGCGGGAGTACGTTGCTCAATGAGCAGTTCTTC
CDR3aa: CASRPSGSTLLNEQFF

v_gene: TRBV7-9
j_gene: TRBJ1-1
abundance: .
d_gene: .
CDR3nt: TGTGCCAGCAGCTCCGGGGAGGACACTGAAGCTTTCTTT
CDR3aa: CASSSGEDTEAFF